The 32 T cell receptor beta chains below were found in one sample sequenced in a study of control samples from healthy donors and cancer patients. The method was immunoSEQ multiplex PCR; TCRdb's version includes in-frame clones alone and lacks a portion of them. The repertoire has fewer than 30,000 clones, 87% of them found once; the top ten carry about 1.6%. The sample comprised PBMCs. The receptors derive from a woman aged 40 to 50 with lung cancer.

The CDR3 DNA reads TGTGCCAGCAGCGTAGCAGGGGATACGCAGTATTTT. It encodes CASSVAGDTQYF. The chain employs TRBV9 and TRBJ2-3, with a tentative D call TRBD1 (5 bases). V lost 0 bases and J 6 bases, leaving 5 bases between the germline ends. Germline V gene data show CDR1 as SGDLS and CDR2 as YYNGEE. The CDR3 length is 12 residues.

This chain joins TRBV18 and TRBJ2-1; tentative D call: TRBD1 (6 bases). Germline CDR1 reads KGHSH; CDR2 reads LQKENI. The CDR3 is made up of 13 amino acids. Trimming removed 4 bases at V and 9 bases at J, with 13 bases between. CDR3 nucleotides: TGTGCCAGCTCACAAGGAAACAGGGCTGAGCAGTTCTTC. Translating it yields CASSQGNRAEQFF. Using reference TRBV18 and TRBJ2-1 for the parts outside the CDR3, the full variable domain is NAGVMQNPRHLVRRRGQEARLRCSPMKGHSHVYWYRQLPEEGLKFMVYLQKENIIDESGMPKERFSAEFPKEGPSILRIQQVVRGDSAAYFCASSQGNRAEQFFGPGTRLTVL.

The rearrangement links TRBV7-8 to TRBJ1-2; 8 positions match TRBD1. V was clipped by 1 base and J by 3 bases; unmatched bases: 13. CDR3 length: 18 amino acids. The germline V gene has CDR1 SGHVS and CDR2 FQNEAQ. In DNA form, the CDR3 reads TGTGCCAGCAGCTTAGGGAGAGACAGGGGAGAAAAGGACTATGGCTACACCTTC. Its translation: CASSLGRDRGEKDYGYTF.

The rearrangement uses TRBV19 and TRBJ1-1; no reliable D call. This CDR3 spans 14 amino acids. Trimming left V 5 bases short and J 1 base short, with 11 bases between. The germline V gene encodes CDR1 LNHDA and CDR2 SQIVND (reference sequence). CDR3 in DNA: TGTGCCAGTAGTGTGGGCAGGCGGAACACTGAAGCTTTCTTT. Its translation: CASSVGRRNTEAFF.

CDR3 region: CASSGQGQKTTEAFF. CDR3 bases: TGTGCCAGCAGCGGACAGGGGCAGAAAACGACTGAAGCTTTCTTT. This rearrangement joins TRBV21-1 to TRBJ1-1; the table's D gene call, TRBD1, was not cross checked with the DNA. TRBV21-1 is a pseudogene locus. The CDR3 loop spans 15 amino acids.

V is TRBV14 and J is TRBJ1-2, with D hard to call. The CDR3 covers 16 residues. Between the trimmed V and J ends, which lost 0 bases and 4 bases, there was a span of 15 bases. From germline, CDR1 is SGHDN and CDR2 FVKESK. CDR3 in amino acids: CASSQDSVAGTYGYTF. The CDR3 DNA follows: TGTGCCAGCAGCCAAGATAGCGTTGCAGGAACCTATGGCTACACCTTC.

V gene TRBV15 combines with J gene TRBJ2-7; 9 bases line up with TRBD1. The CDR3 has 15 residues. Germline values: CDR1 LNHNV, CDR2 YYDKDF (reference sequence). The V gene end was trimmed by 3 bases and the J gene end by 3 bases; junction bases not matched to a gene: 6. CDR3 residues: CATSSVGTGSYEQYF. CDR3 DNA: TGTGCCACCAGCAGCGTCGGGACAGGGAGCTACGAGCAGTACTTC.

V gene TRBV19 combines with J gene TRBJ1-4; 8 positions agree with TRBD1. The CDR3 extends over 14 amino acids. Germline CDR1 is LNHDA and CDR2 is SQIVND (reference sequence). The ends lost 5 bases at V and 3 bases at J; junction bases unmatched: 2. The CDR3 bases are TGTGCCAGTAGTCAGGGGGCTTCTAATGAAAAACTGTTTTTT. Protein sequence: CASSQGASNEKLFF.

This rearrangement joins TRBV6-2 or TRBV6-3 to TRBJ1-6, with a tentative D call TRBD1 (5 bases). Trimming removed 5 bases at V and 7 bases at J, with 12 bases between. The CDR3 sequence is 14 residues long. CDR1 and CDR2 (germline): MNHEY, SVGEGT. Written as DNA, the CDR3 is TGTGCCAGCAGTCCGGCCAGGGACAATTCACCCCTCCACTTT. It translates to CASSPARDNSPLHF.

This chain connects TRBV7-9 to TRBJ1-4; 9 bases are a match to TRBD1. After removal of 4 bases from V and 2 bases from J, the junction contained 14 bases not matched to a gene. The CDR3 runs 19 residues. CDR1 and CDR2 (germline): SEHNR, FQNEAQ (reference sequence). CDR3 nucleotides: TGTGCCAGCAGCTCACCCCCGGACAGGGGAGGTAGGACTAATGAAAAACTGTTTTTT. Encoded protein: CASSSPPDRGGRTNEKLFF.

The V gene is TRBV28, the J gene TRBJ1-3, with D perhaps TRBD1 (6 bases). There are 18 residues in the CDR3. The V and J ends lost 5 bases and 0 bases respectively, with 20 bases between them. Germline lookup yields CDR1 MDHEN and CDR2 SYDVKM. The CDR3 reads CASSTVGQRPFSGNTIYF. Written as DNA, the CDR3 is TGTGCCAGCAGTACTGTCGGACAGAGACCCTTCTCTGGAAACACCATATATTTT.

The genes are TRBV5-4 and TRBJ2-3; tentatively, D is TRBD2 (6 bases). This CDR3 contains 15 residues. Trimming cost V 1 base and J 1 base, with 10 bases left between them. The germline CDR1 and CDR2 sequences are SGHNT and YYREEE (reference sequence). CDR3 protein: CASSLKGGGTDTQYF. CDR3 bases: TGTGCCAGCAGCTTGAAGGGCGGGGGCACAGATACGCAGTATTTT.

The chain employs TRBV2 and TRBJ2-1; 9 bases agree with TRBD1. V dropped 3 bases and J dropped 6; count of bases not matched to a gene: 6. Germline V gene data show CDR1 as SNHLY and CDR2 as FYNNEI. CDR3 length: 15 amino acids. CDR3 in amino acids: CASSERTGEANEQFF. CDR3 coding DNA: TGTGCCAGCAGTGAGAGGACAGGGGAGGCCAATGAGCAGTTCTTC.

The chain employs TRBV4-2 and TRBJ2-3; the D call may be TRBD1 or TRBD2 (6 bases each). This CDR3 spans 15 amino acids. Germline CDR1 and CDR2: LGHNA and YNFKEQ. The V end lost 1 base, the J end lost 5 bases, and 13 bases lay between the germline ends. The CDR3: CASSQVGGSGDTQYF. For the CDR3, the DNA is TGTGCCAGCAGCCAAGTGGGGGGCTCAGGAGATACGCAGTATTTT.

V is TRBV6-5 and J is TRBJ2-1, with 8 bases aligning to TRBD1. The CDR3 is 13 amino acids. Trimming at V came to 0 bases and at J to 12 bases, leaving 4 bases not matched to a gene. The germline CDR1 and CDR2 sequences are MNHEY and SVGAGI. CDR3 residues: CASSYSDRGRQFF. The CDR3 bases are TGTGCCAGCAGTTACTCCGACAGGGGAAGGCAGTTCTTC.

This rearrangement joins TRBV4-2 to TRBJ1-6; no firm D call. CDR1 LGHNA and CDR2 YNFKEQ come from the germline V gene. The V and J ends lost 0 bases and 4 bases respectively, with 13 bases between them. This CDR3 comprises 17 residues. The CDR3 spells CASSQDNWATYNSPLHF. The CDR3 bases are TGTGCCAGCAGCCAAGATAACTGGGCCACGTATAATTCACCCCTCCACTTT.

The chain carries TRBV7-9 and TRBJ1-1; unclear D gene. CDR3 length equals 15 residues. Trimming removed 4 bases from V and 11 bases from J, with 23 bases in between. Germline CDR1 reads SEHNR; CDR2 reads FQNEAQ (reference sequence). CDR3: CASSSEVEAGVCAFF. In DNA, the CDR3 is TGTGCCAGCAGCTCGGAGGTGGAGGCCGGAGTGTGCGCTTTCTTT.

The J gene is TRBJ1-2, the V gene TRBV30, with D hard to call. CDR1 GTSNPN and CDR2 SVGIG come from the germline V gene (reference sequence). The CDR3 has 15 residues. V lost 2 bases and J lost 2, with 15 bases in between. The CDR3 loop is CAWSPIRTGNYGYTF. For the CDR3, the DNA is TGTGCCTGGAGTCCCATCCGGACGGGGAACTATGGCTACACCTTC.

The rearrangement links TRBV18 to TRBJ2-7, with a weak D call TRBD1 (6 bases). CDR1 KGHSH and CDR2 LQKENI come from the germline V gene. V lost 5 bases to trimming and J lost 5 bases, with 13 bases between them. The CDR3 runs to 13 residues. The CDR3: CASSTGQVDEQYF. CDR3 DNA sequence: TGTGCCAGCTCAACAGGGCAGGTTGACGAGCAGTACTTC.

This chain joins TRBV7-9 and TRBJ2-7, with 15 bases that match TRBD2. This CDR3 contains 17 residues. CDR1 is SEHNR, CDR2 FQNEAQ, per germline (reference sequence). V was pared by 5 bases and J by 0 bases, with 5 bases of the junction left unmatched. CDR3 DNA: TGTGCCAGCAGCGGCCGGACTAGCGGGGGGGCCTCCTACGAGCAGTACTTC. Amino acids: CASSGRTSGGASYEQYF. Variable domain in full (rest from reference TRBV7-9 and TRBJ2-7): DTGVSQNPRHKITKRGQNVTFRCDPISEHNRLYWYRQTLGQGPEFLTYFQNEAQLEKSRLLSDRFSAERPKGSFSTLEIQRTEQGDSAMYLCASSGRTSGGASYEQYFGPGTRLTVT.

This sequence joins TRBV30 and TRBJ1-5; D remains ambiguous. Trimming took 0 bases from V and 4 from J, leaving 10 bases between them. CDR1 GTSNPN and CDR2 SVGIG come from the germline V gene (reference sequence). This CDR3 is 14 amino acids long. In DNA form, the CDR3 reads TGTGCCTGGAGTGTAGTAACAGCTAATCAGCCCCAGCATTTT. It is translated as CAWSVVTANQPQHF.

The chain couples TRBV6-5 to TRBJ2-5; weak D call: TRBD2 (6 bases). CDR3 length equals 15 residues. V lost 0 bases and J lost 2, with 10 bases in between. The germline V gene has CDR1 MNHEY and CDR2 SVGAGI. As DNA, the CDR3 is TGTGCCAGCAGTTACTCGATGCGGGGTCAAGAGACCCAGTACTTC. This encodes CASSYSMRGQETQYF.

The gene calls are TRBV25-1 and TRBJ2-7, with 14 nucleotides matching TRBD2. With 4 bases clipped from V and 5 bases from J, the junction kept 4 bases outside the gene matches. The CDR3 sequence is 15 residues long. Germline V CDR1 and CDR2: MGHDK, SYGVNS. CDR3 in amino acids: CASSGGLAGGHEQYF. CDR3 coding DNA: TGTGCCAGCAGTGGAGGACTAGCGGGGGGACACGAGCAGTACTTC.

The rearrangement joins TRBV5-4 to TRBJ1-2; TRBD1 matches at 10 bases. With V trimmed by 0 bases and J by 5 bases, 7 bases remained unmatched. This CDR3 comprises 16 residues. Germline V gives CDR1 SGHNT, CDR2 YYREEE (reference sequence). The CDR3 reads CASSLASGQGFYGYTF. CDR3 nucleotides: TGTGCCAGCAGCTTGGCCTCGGGACAGGGGTTTTATGGCTACACCTTC. Complete variable domain (other parts from reference TRBV5-4 and TRBJ1-2): ETGVTQSPTHLIKTRGQQVTLRCSSQSGHNTVSWYQQALGQGPQFIFQYYREEENGRGNFPPRFSGLQFPNYSSELNVNALELDDSALYLCASSLASGQGFYGYTFGSGTRLTVV.

The chain recombines TRBV19 with TRBJ2-3; 10 positions agree with TRBD2. CDR3 length: 15 amino acids. Germline loops: CDR1 LNHDA, CDR2 SQIVND (reference sequence). V shed 3 bases, J shed 3 bases, and the junction held 3 bases outside the gene matches. CDR3 sequence: CASSMGTSATDTQYF. The CDR3 coding sequence is TGTGCCAGTAGTATGGGGACTAGCGCGACAGATACGCAGTATTTT.

V gene TRBV20-1 combines with J gene TRBJ2-7, with a weak D call TRBD1 (6 bases). The germline V and J ends were trimmed by 3 bases and 2 bases, with 14 bases remaining between them. Germline lookup yields CDR1 DFQATT and CDR2 SNEGSKA (reference sequence). The CDR3 covers 14 residues. The CDR3 reads CSASLTGETYEQYF. The CDR3 coding sequence is TGCAGTGCTAGTTTGACAGGTGAAACCTACGAGCAGTACTTC.

The chain combines TRBV11-3 with TRBJ2-7, with unresolved D. CDR1 is SGHNT and CDR2 is YENEEA in the germline V gene. Trimming took 5 bases from V and 6 from J, leaving 11 bases between them. The length of the CDR3 is 12 residues. CDR3 protein: CASSADVSEQYF. As DNA, the CDR3 is TGTGCCAGCAGCGCGGACGTAAGCGAGCAGTACTTC.

The chain has TRBV7-8 and TRBJ2-1; 11 bases map to TRBD2. Looked up from germline, CDR1 is SGHVS and CDR2 is FQNEAQ. CDR3 size: 14 residues. The V segment lost 6 bases and the J segment 7 bases; nucleotides outside the gene matches: 5. The CDR3 spells CASSRSGGGNEQFF. CDR3 coding DNA: TGTGCCAGCAGTCGTAGCGGGGGGGGAAATGAGCAGTTCTTC.

The genes are TRBV19 and TRBJ1-2; no firm D call. Germline CDR1 is LNHDA and CDR2 is SQIVND (reference sequence). Trimming left V 2 bases short and J 5 bases short, with 15 bases between. CDR3 length: 15 amino acids. The DNA for the CDR3 is TGTGCCAGTAGTATAATCGATCGAGACCTTTATGGCTACACCTTC. The encoded protein is CASSIIDRDLYGYTF.

V usage is TRBV27 and J usage is TRBJ1-5, with TRBD1 matching over 10 bases. J was trimmed by 0 bases and V by 6 bases; bases with no gene match: 5. Germline V lookup: CDR1 MNHEY, CDR2 SMNVEV (reference sequence). The CDR3 has 16 amino acids. The CDR3 sequence is CASSTRDRGSNQPQHF. The CDR3 DNA reads as TGTGCCAGCAGCACCCGGGACAGGGGTAGCAATCAGCCCCAGCATTTT.

J is TRBJ1-1 and V is TRBV2; 7 bases line up with TRBD1. This CDR3 has 14 amino acids. V trimming: 8 bases; J trimming: 0 bases; junction bases outside the gene matches: 6. Germline-derived CDR1 and CDR2 are SNHLY and FYNNEI. The CDR3 DNA follows: TGTGCCAGCTCCGACAGGGTCTTGAACACTGAAGCTTTCTTT. This codes for CASSDRVLNTEAFF.

The chain links TRBV5-1 to TRBJ1-2; 7 bases are shared with TRBD1. The V gene's germline CDR1 is SGHRS and CDR2 YFSETQ. This CDR3 contains 13 residues. V shed 0 bases and J 8 bases; nucleotides not matched to a gene: 4. The CDR3 nucleotides are TGCGCCAGCAGCTTGGAGGCAGGGGGAGGCTACACCTTC. It encodes CASSLEAGGGYTF.